This T cell receptor beta chain was documented in a study of blood T cells in healthy people across ages. The study's findings and limits: Long-lived donors exceeded aged donors in naive CD4+ cells and diversity.

Regarding this clonotype: What it recognizes is unknown.

About 9.6 milliliters of peripheral blood were drawn from each donor into EDTA-treated tubes. The ends lost 0 bases at V and 5 bases at J; junction bases unmatched: 8. This CDR3 spans 15 amino acids. Germline V gives CDR1 DFQATT, CDR2 SNEGSKA (reference sequence). Combining a sample-barcoded 5' primer with a J-beta primer mix, a second PCR ran for 7 to 11 cycles. Each cDNA molecule, via a template-switch adaptor with 12 random nucleotides, was tagged. Via MiXCR, TCRdb re-called the 5' RACE reads, giving one row per CDR3 protein. The top ten clones hold roughly 19% of a sample with hundreds of thousands of distinct CDR3 sequences, around two fifths of them seen once.

This rearrangement joins TRBV20-1 to TRBJ2-7; TRBD1 matches at 9 bases. This clonotype was obtained from a man aged 55 to 69 in good health. What was sequenced was blood. Here the CDR3 reads CSARDSDRGVDEQYF. CDR3 bases: TGCAGTGCTAGAGATAGTGACAGGGGGGTCGACGAGCAGTACTTC.